This is a list of T cell receptor beta chains from one sample in a study of cytotoxic CD8 clonotypes in ibrutinib-treated CLL. Produced via immunoSEQ multiplex PCR; TCRdb's table is partial and in-frame only. The sample contains fewer than 400,000 clones, 67% of which appear only once. The input for sequencing was PBMCs, taken after 36 months of ibrutinib treatment. These receptors all stem from a human donor with chronic lymphocytic leukemia. Each CDR3 is given with its conserved first and last residue. Each record gives: V gene, CDR3 length, CDR3 protein.

V: TRBV7-2; length: 15; CDR3: CASSLGGREIYEQYF
V: TRBV5-6; length: 16; CDR3: CASSRLDWSSGNTIYF
V: TRBV14; length: 15; CDR3: CASSQPYRGRETQYF
V: TRBV29-1; length: 12; CDR3: CSVEKGPGTQYF
V: TRBV4-3; length: 16; CDR3: CASSQGLGQGNYGYTF
V: TRBV4-1; length: 17; CDR3: CASSRETGSALVPEAFF
V: TRBV11-2; length: 14; CDR3: CASSLGFSGNTIYF
V: TRBV4-1; length: 14; CDR3: CASSQDPVNYGYTF
V: TRBV2; length: 14; CDR3: CASEGRTGNNEQFF
V: TRBV29-1; length: 17; CDR3: CSVEAPYPDSSGNTIYF
V: TRBV11-2; length: 16; CDR3: CASSSNSGGLYNEQFF
V: TRBV7-7; length: 13; CDR3: CASSLGPGYGQYF
V: TRBV5-1; length: 14; CDR3: CASSLPRPNYGYTF
V: TRBV7-2; length: 19; CDR3: CASSLDGTSGGGSYNEQFF
V: TRBV6-5; length: 14; CDR3: CASSRQGLNTEAFF
V: TRBV18; length: 14; CDR3: CASFRGTVNTEAFF
V: TRBV5-1; length: 12; CDR3: CASSLQEETQYF
V: TRBV5-6; length: 16; CDR3: CASSLARTSSYNEQFF
V: TRBV9; length: 16; CDR3: CASSATGYSGANVLTF
V: TRBV10-3; length: 14; CDR3: CAISGPGSWDEQFF
V: TRBV7-6; length: 14; CDR3: CASSRGMDTDTQYF
V: TRBV5-1; length: 18; CDR3: CASSPDRLGPGGSGELFF
V: TRBV5-1; length: 14; CDR3: CATTSGSNTGELFF
V: TRBV11-3; length: 13; CDR3: CASSGPGATEAFF
V: TRBV5-1; length: 18; CDR3: CASSLSIGLAGPPYEQYF
V: TRBV5-1; length: 15; CDR3: CASSFRGTNTGELFF
V: TRBV15; length: 16; CDR3: CATSSPRGKAIETQYF
V: TRBV4-1; length: 16; CDR3: CASSRPLGTSSYEQYF
V: TRBV23-1; length: 18; CDR3: CASSQLDRRTSMNTEAFF
V: TRBV19; length: 17; CDR3: CASSSGQGALSNQPQHF
V: TRBV18; length: 15; CDR3: CASSPGVAGVGEQYF
V: TRBV7-2; length: 16; CDR3: CASSLVASGGPYEQYF
V: TRBV5-1; length: 12; CDR3: CASSSTAIEQYF
V: TRBV6-5; length: 16; CDR3: CASSYGLAGWGGELFF
V: TRBV5-1; length: 16; CDR3: CASSLDARLGPETQYF
V: TRBV27; length: 15; CDR3: CASSLFTGTGYEQYF
V: TRBV6-5; length: 13; CDR3: CASSKGRLTEAFF
V: TRBV28; length: 11; CDR3: CATERGHEQYF
V: TRBV11-2; length: 16; CDR3: CASRLNRDQRINEQFF
V: TRBV5-4; length: 15; CDR3: CASSPTGAVTGELFF
V: TRBV11-2; length: 17; CDR3: CASSSRAGFGENYGYTF
V: TRBV29-1; length: 11; CDR3: CSASTGGLQYF
V: TRBV11-2; length: 16; CDR3: CASSLYRTTSYNEQFF
V: TRBV9; length: 14; CDR3: CASSVGLAGDEQYF
V: TRBV6-5; length: 13; CDR3: CASSRTGRNTIYF
V: TRBV5-6; length: 16; CDR3: CASSWRTGQLLYGYTF
V: TRBV5-6; length: 15; CDR3: CASSSRGGPNEKLFF
V: TRBV29-1; length: 15; CDR3: CSVVGGTSSYNEQFF
V: TRBV9; length: 14; CDR3: CASSLGGAVYEQYF
V: TRBV11-1; length: 19; CDR3: CASSFSWTSGLHSYNEQFF
V: TRBV6-1; length: 12; CDR3: CASSDDLGTQYF
V: TRBV27; length: 14; CDR3: CASSSALARGTQYF
V: TRBV2; length: 14; CDR3: CASSERRGTGEMYF
V: TRBV10-3; length: 14; CDR3: CAISEAVRAYEQYF